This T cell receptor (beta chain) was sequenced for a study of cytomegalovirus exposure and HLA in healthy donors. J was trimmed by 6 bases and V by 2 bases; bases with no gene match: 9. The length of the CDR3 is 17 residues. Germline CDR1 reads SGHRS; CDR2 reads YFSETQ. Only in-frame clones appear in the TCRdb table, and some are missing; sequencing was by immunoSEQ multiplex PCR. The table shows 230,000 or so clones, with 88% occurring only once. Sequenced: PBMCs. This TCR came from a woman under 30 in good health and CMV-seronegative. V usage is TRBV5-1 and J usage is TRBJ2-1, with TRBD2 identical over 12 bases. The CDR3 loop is CASSFGASGRASNEQFF. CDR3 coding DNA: TGCGCCAGCAGCTTTGGGGCTAGCGGGAGGGCGTCCAATGAGCAGTTCTTC. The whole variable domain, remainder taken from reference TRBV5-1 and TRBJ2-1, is KAGVTQTPRYLIKTRGQQVTLSCSPISGHRSVSWYQQTPGQGLQFLFEYFSETQRNKGNFPGRFSGRQFSNSRSEMNVSTLELGDSALYLCASSFGASGRASNEQFFGPGTRLTVL.